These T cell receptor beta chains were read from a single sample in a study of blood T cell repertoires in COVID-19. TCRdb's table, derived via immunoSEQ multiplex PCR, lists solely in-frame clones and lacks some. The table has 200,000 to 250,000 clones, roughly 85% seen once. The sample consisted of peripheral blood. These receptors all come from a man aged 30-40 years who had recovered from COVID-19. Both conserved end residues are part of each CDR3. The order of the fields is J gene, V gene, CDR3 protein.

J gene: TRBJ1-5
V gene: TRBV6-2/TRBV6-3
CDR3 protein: CASSYPVRTGVGIGNQPQHF

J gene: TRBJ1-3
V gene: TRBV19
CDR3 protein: CASSMLGAGDGNTIYF

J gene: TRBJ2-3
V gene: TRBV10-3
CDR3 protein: CAISAGISSTDTQYF

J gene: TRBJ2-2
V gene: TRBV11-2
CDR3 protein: CASSFGLVSGELFF

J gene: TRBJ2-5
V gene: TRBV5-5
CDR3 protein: CASSLELAGGRETQYF

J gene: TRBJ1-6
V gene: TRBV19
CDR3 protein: CASRRGTGNSPLHF

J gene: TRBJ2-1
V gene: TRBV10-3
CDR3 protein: CAISESTGTGNEQFF

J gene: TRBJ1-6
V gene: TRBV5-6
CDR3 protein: CASSLYRNSPLHF

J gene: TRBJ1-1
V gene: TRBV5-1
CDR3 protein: CASSDRQGAREAFF

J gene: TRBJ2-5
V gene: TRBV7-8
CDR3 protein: CASGLQETQYF

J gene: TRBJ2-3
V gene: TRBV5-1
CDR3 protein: CASSSRDTQYF

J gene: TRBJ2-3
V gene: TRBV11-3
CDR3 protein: CASSLSQANTDTQYF

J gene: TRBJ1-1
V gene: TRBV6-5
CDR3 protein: CASIPAGGNTEAFF

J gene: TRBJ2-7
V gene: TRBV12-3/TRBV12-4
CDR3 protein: CASSLNFVQYF

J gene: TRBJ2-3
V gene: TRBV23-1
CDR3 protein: CASSHSENLHDRRCRTDTQYF

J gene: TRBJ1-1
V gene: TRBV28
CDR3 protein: CASSLGQGGTEAFF

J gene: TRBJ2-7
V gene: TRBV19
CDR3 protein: CASNFARVQGSSYEQYF

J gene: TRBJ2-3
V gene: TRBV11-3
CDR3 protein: CASSLGLANTDTQYF

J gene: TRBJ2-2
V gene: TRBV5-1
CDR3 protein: CASSLPLEGGELFF

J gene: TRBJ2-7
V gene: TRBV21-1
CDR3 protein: CASSMGLAGETYEQYF

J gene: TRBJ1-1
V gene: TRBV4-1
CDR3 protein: CASSQEPGQTEAFF

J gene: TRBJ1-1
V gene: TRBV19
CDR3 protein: CASSRERTGGVVNTEAFF

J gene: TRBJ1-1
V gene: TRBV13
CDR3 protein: CASSARQGRGDTEAFF

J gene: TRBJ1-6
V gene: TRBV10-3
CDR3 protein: CAISEYGSSPLHF

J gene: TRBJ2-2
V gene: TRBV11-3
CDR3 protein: CASSSGQGAGELFF

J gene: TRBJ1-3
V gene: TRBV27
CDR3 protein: CASSRQGPGNTIYF

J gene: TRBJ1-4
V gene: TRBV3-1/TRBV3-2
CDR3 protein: CASSHTSKGREPGNEKLFF

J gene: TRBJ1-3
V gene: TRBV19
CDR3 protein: CASTGRQGDSGNTIYF

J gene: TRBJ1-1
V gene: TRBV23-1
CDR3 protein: CASTRTGDTEAFF

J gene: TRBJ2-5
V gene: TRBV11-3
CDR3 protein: CASSFSRQETQYF

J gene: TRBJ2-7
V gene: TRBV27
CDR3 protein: CASTSPRQGSYEQYF

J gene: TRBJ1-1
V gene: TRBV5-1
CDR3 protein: CASSFSLRGTEAFF

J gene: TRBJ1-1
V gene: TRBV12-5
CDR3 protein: CASGWVLTGGTEAFF

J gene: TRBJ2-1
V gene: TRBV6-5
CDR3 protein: CASSRGDPYNEQFF

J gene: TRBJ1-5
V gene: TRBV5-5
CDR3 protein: CASSVRGGQPQHF

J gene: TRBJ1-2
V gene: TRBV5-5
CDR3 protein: CASSAAADIYGYTF

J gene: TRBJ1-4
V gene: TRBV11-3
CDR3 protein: CASSRGGALGEKLFF

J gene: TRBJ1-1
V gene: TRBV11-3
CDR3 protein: CASSLGGVNTEAFF

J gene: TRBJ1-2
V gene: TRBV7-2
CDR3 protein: CASTPPGSGFMIGYTF

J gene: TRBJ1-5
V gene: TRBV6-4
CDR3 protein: CASSRDSGNQPQHF

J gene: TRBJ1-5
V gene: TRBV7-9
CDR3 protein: CASSRRDQPQHF

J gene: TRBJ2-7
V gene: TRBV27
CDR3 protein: CARSLSTGPLSYEQYF

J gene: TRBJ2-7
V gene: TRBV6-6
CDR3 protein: CASSPGGYEQYF

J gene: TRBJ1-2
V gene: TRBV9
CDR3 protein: CASSVGGVYGYTF

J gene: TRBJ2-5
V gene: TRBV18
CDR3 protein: CASSLTGVGETQYF

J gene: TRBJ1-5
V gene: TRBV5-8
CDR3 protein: CASSWSGQSLSNQPQHF

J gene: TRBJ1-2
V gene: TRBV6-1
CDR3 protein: CASSDRVVGGYTF

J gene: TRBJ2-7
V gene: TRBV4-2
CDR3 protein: CASSQATTAFSYEQYF

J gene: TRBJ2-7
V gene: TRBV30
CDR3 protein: CAAGTLPYEQYF

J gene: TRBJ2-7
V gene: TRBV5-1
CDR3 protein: CASSLEGTGAQQYF

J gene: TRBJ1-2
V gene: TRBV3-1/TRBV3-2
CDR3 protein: CASSRGQGDYGYTF

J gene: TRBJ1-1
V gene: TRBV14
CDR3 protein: CASSQDRYRADLFEAFF

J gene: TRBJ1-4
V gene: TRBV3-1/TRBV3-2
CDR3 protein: CASSQDRSHEKLFF

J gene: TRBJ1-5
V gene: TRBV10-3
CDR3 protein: CAISESSGGSQPQHF

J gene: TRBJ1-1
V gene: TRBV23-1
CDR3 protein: CASIWPPGDRGTEAFF

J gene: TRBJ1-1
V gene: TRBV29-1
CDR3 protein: CSPEVITEAFF

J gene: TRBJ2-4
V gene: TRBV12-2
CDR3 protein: CASRLARTRQLYLAKNIQYF

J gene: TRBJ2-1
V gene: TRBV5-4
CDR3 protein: CASSLGQRNNEQFF

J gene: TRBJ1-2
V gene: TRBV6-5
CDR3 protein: CASSGNWYGYTF

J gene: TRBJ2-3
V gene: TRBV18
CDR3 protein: CASSGTSGDTQYF